The clone carrying this T cell receptor (beta chain) showed up many times. Construction of the TCRbeta library involved unique molecular identifiers. TCRdb called the PCR reads again in MiXCR, with one record for every CDR3 protein. The sample contains a few hundred thousand distinct CDR3 sequences, about an eighth of which appear only once. This entry comes from a study of T-cell reconstitution after alpha-beta-depleted transplantation in children. In germline, CDR1 is ENHRY, CDR2 SYGVKD. The V and J ends lost 4 bases and 5 bases, in that order; junction bases with no gene match: 10. This CDR3 spans 16 amino acids.

This material consisted of PBMCs, mostly from graft donor cells, taken 360 days after TCRalphabeta/CD19-depleted stem cell transplant. The clonotype was recovered from a male patient younger than 18 who had a stem cell transplant for acute myeloid leukemia, so the T cells may come from the graft donor. The chain is built from TRBV10-3 and TRBJ2-7; 11 nucleotides agree with TRBD1. The CDR3, as DNA: TGTGCCATCAGTGGGACCGGACAGGGGGCCGTACACGAGCAGTACTTC. Translation gives CAISGTGQGAVHEQYF.